Given below is one T cell receptor (beta chain) in context. The specificity of this receptor is unknown. Qualities for individual bases were not recorded, and no much larger clone is one base off. The CDR3 sequence holds 15 residues, the cysteine and phenylalanine included. Left in the record is the CDR3 DNA by itself, 45 bases read in frame from the first base. Trimming takes 0 bases from V and 3 bases from J, and the germline ends sit 10 bases apart. Based on the germline V gene (reference sequence), the CDR1 and CDR2 sequences are SGHNT and YYREEE. Enrolling through a virtual design, the prospective study's participants ranged in age from roughly 18 to 89 years and lived across 24 United States geographic areas. In the prospective study, cohorts were assigned on the basis of participant-reported clinical history obtained from a screening survey and a study questionnaire. ImmuneRACE Cohort 3 recovered participants were defined by two consecutive negative NP/OP PCR tests, healthcare professional clearance, or symptom resolution. Mobile phlebotomists in the prospective study collected whole blood, serum and a nasopharyngeal or oropharyngeal swab from every participant. Additional blood draws and questionnaires over an approximately two-month period could optionally be provided by prospective study participants. Prospective study blood samples were shipped either frozen or at room temperature before DNA extraction.

The data originate from a study of blood T cell repertoires in COVID-19 (dated by TCRdb to the early 2020s). As for the study more broadly: Samples from collaborators originated in the United States, Italy and Spain and spanned both the acute and convalescent phases of COVID-19. The material from the prospective study consisted of cDNA or gDNA derived from T cells, B-cell-depleted T cells, or PBMCs. The dataset comprised deeply sampled blood TCRbeta repertoires from subjects exposed to, actively infected with, or recovered from COVID-19. The repertoires were made available in a free public database intended to serve as a resource for research on the immune response to SARS-CoV-2. The samples were drawn from two sources: the first 160 participants of the ongoing ImmuneRACE study, and 1,000 to 1,500 subjects contributed by 6 global collaborators. The sample metadata nearly always contained a de-identified subject ID, COVID-19 status, age in years and sex. Where available, HLA class I and class II types were obtained from metadata supplied by the sample provider rather than from assay-based typing. The investigation overall reported the following: The amount of clinical and demographic metadata varied by source and participant and was provided uncurated.

The immunoSEQ Assay, a bias-controlled multiplex PCR, was used to amplify TCRbeta CDR3 regions from genomic DNA. The published analysis was carried out like this. Within the assay, amplification of reference gene primers was used to estimate how many nucleated cells each sample contained. Sequence reads were collapsed and filtered to measure the absolute abundance of every unique TCRbeta CDR3 rearrangement. For each sample, productive Simpson clonality was calculated as the square root of Simpson's diversity index over productive rearrangements. Sourced from immuneACCESS, this table was stored by TCRdb with only in-frame sequences that have V and J called. A share of the clones is absent; for the studies checked, an unresolved V gene accounts for under half, and the remainder has no known explanation. V, J and clone size are those of that table, while D and trimming were read from the DNA. This sample lists 150,000 to 200,000 clones; about 78% were detected once. 17% of the sample goes to the ten largest clones.

The receptor was derived from a woman between 45 and 65 years old who had recovered from COVID-19. The chain was built from TRBV5-4 and TRBJ2-4; there is no confident call for the D gene. The sequencing input was PBMCs or T cells enriched from blood (not recorded which). This receptor carries the CDR3 CASSLAPAGKNIQYF. The sequenced DNA: TGTGCCAGCAGCTTGGCTCCGGCAGGCAAAAACATTCAGTACTTC.